This passage covers 20 T cell receptor beta chains from one sample sequenced in a study of glioma-infiltrating T cells (dated by TCRdb to between 2015 and 2016). Sequenced on an Illumina MiSeq. The iRepertoire nested amplicon-rescue multiplex PCR (arm-PCR) platform was used to amplify TCR alpha and beta CDR3 regions from RNA. TCRdb redid the processing of the public reads, applying fastp at Q25 and MiXCR, and retained in-frame beta chains. Every CDR3 protein is listed once, alongside the most common genes and DNA of its rows. For this sample the table gives about 400,000 distinct CDR3 sequences, of which 41% were detected only once. Around 12% of the sample is taken by the ten largest. Sequencing used glioma tissue, nonneoplastic brain tissue, or PBMCs (not recorded which). The receptors were gathered from a human donor with low-grade glioma or glioblastoma, undergoing nonglioma brain surgery, or in good health (not recorded which).

In regard to this clonotype: One junction end does not reproduce the germline sequence, and a read error may be involved. The chain couples TRBV7-7 to TRBJ1-4; tentative D call: TRBD1 (6 bases). The V gene's germline CDR1 is SSHAT and CDR2 FNYEAQ (reference sequence). The CDR3 has 15 residues. CDR3 nucleotides: TGTGCTAGCAGCCCAGGGAGGGGGATTAATGAAAAACTGTTTTTT. This sequence encodes CASSPGRGINEKLFF.

This clonotype was seen ten or more times. The chain uses TRBV6-2 or TRBV6-3 and TRBJ1-1; perhaps TRBD1 as D (5 bases). This CDR3 has 15 amino acids. V was shortened by 0 bases and J by 3 bases, with 11 bases between the two germline ends. CDR1 is MNHEY and CDR2 is SVGEGT in the germline V gene. CDR3 in DNA: TGTGCCAGCAGTTACTCGAGGGACTATTACACTGAAGCTTTCTTT. Translated, it gives CASSYSRDYYTEAFF.

This clonotype has a count of ten or more. The chain employs TRBV27 and TRBJ1-2; 7 nucleotides match TRBD1. With 0 bases clipped from V and 5 bases from J, the junction kept 6 bases outside the gene matches. The germline gives CDR1 MNHEY, CDR2 SMNVEV (reference sequence). The CDR3 contains 15 residues. The CDR3: CASSLSPGQFYGYTF. CDR3 bases: TGTGCCAGCAGTTTATCCCCGGGACAGTTTTATGGCTACACCTTC.

V and J are TRBV29-1 and TRBJ2-7; TRBD2 might be the D (6 bases). CDR3 length: 13 amino acids. The V and J ends lost 3 bases and 7 bases respectively, with 16 bases between them. Germline CDR1 reads SQVTM; CDR2 reads ANQGSEA. The CDR3 loop reads CSVETSLAGEQYF. Here the CDR3 DNA reads TGCAGCGTTGAGACATCCCTGGCGGGGGAGCAGTACTTC.

This clonotype was counted at least ten times. J is TRBJ1-4 and V is TRBV6-2 or TRBV6-3, with D perhaps TRBD1 (5 bases). V lost 4 bases and J 10 bases, leaving 13 bases between the germline ends. Looked up from germline, CDR1 is MNHEY and CDR2 is SVGEGT. There are 13 residues in the CDR3. The CDR3 is CASSSEGTVKLFF. CDR3 sequence (DNA): TGTGCCAGCAGTTCGGAGGGGACCGTAAAACTGTTTTTT.

This clonotype showed up just a few times. V and J are TRBV28 and TRBJ2-7; TRBD1 aligns across 11 bases. The V segment lost 6 bases and the J segment 5 bases; nucleotides outside the gene matches: 18. CDR3 length equals 18 residues. CDR1 MDHEN and CDR2 SYDVKM come from the germline V gene. The CDR3 DNA reads TGTGCCAGCAGCTTTCCGGAACCATTGGGACAGGGGGACCACGAGCAGTACTTC. It codes for CASSFPEPLGQGDHEQYF.

The chain joins TRBV20-1 to TRBJ2-7, with a weak D call TRBD2 (5 bases). This CDR3 is 12 amino acids long. CDR1 and CDR2 from the germline V gene are DFQATT and SNEGSKA (reference sequence). V was shortened by 6 bases and J by 2 bases, with 11 bases between the two germline ends. As DNA, the CDR3 is TGCAGTGCCCCACTAGAGCCCTACGAGCAGTACTTC. Protein product: CSAPLEPYEQYF.

The V and J genes are TRBV29-1 and TRBJ2-1; 8 nucleotides line up with TRBD2. The germline V gene has CDR1 SQVTM and CDR2 ANQGSEA. The junction had 8 bases not matched to a gene; V was cut back by 7 bases and J by 0 bases. This CDR3 region has 15 residues. The CDR3 nucleotides read TGCAGCGCGGAACTAGCGGACAGCTCCTACAATGAGCAGTTCTTC. The encoded protein is CSAELADSSYNEQFF.

This clonotype was observed a handful of times. The rearrangement joins TRBV28 to TRBJ1-2; D remains unclear. The CDR3 extends over 19 amino acids. The V gene lost 3 bases and the J gene lost 1 base, with 24 bases spanning the gap. Germline V lookup: CDR1 MDHEN, CDR2 SYDVKM. Here the CDR3 DNA reads TGTGCCAGCAGTTTCTTGAATCTAGCGTTATCAACCTTTAACTATGGCTACACCTTC. Translating gives CASSFLNLALSTFNYGYTF.

This clonotype appeared many times. The rearrangement joins TRBV27 to TRBJ1-2, with TRBD1 as a possible D gene (6 bases). The V and J ends lost 0 bases and 8 bases respectively, with 13 bases between them. CDR1 is MNHEY, CDR2 SMNVEV, per germline (reference sequence). The length of the CDR3 is 14 residues. The CDR3 here is CASSLSSRGDGYTF. CDR3 DNA: TGTGCCAGCAGTTTATCGTCCAGGGGTGACGGCTACACCTTC.

This clonotype has ten or more counts. This chain links TRBV4-2 with TRBJ1-1, with D unresolved. Trimming stripped 0 bases from V and 3 bases from J, with 5 bases between. The CDR3 runs to 13 residues. In germline, CDR1 is LGHNA, CDR2 YNFKEQ. CDR3 in DNA: TGTGCCAGCAGCCAAGACCTGGACACTGAAGCTTTCTTT. Its translation: CASSQDLDTEAFF.

The chain has TRBV19 and TRBJ2-7, with 10 nucleotides matching TRBD1. Trimming removed 6 bases from V and 4 bases from J; junction bases left unmatched: 6. Germline V gene data show CDR1 as LNHDA and CDR2 as SQIVND (reference sequence). The CDR3 covers 14 residues. The CDR3 region has the DNA TGTGCCAGTAGCGCGACAGGGGGCGAGTACGAGCAGTACTTC. It specifies CASSATGGEYEQYF.

CDR3 DNA: TGTGCCAGCAGCTTTCCGAGGGGGTACGATGGCTACACCTTC. Translated, it gives CASSFPRGYDGYTF. This sequence joins TRBV7-9 and TRBJ1-2, with TRBD1 as a possible D gene (6 bases). The germline V gene has CDR1 SEHNR and CDR2 FQNEAQ (reference sequence). The germline V and J ends were trimmed by 3 bases and 6 bases, with 14 bases remaining between them. This CDR3 has 14 amino acids.

As concerns this clonotype: A much larger clone differs by one base, so this may be a read error. The chain employs TRBV28 and TRBJ2-1, with 8 nucleotides matching TRBD1. The CDR3 sequence is 15 residues long. Per the germline V gene, CDR1 is MDHEN and CDR2 is SYDVKM. The CDR3 nucleotides read TGTGCCGGCAGATCCGGGACAGGCTCCTACAATGAGCAGTTCTTC. Its translation is CAGRSGTGSYNEQFF.

This chain links TRBV5-5 with TRBJ2-5; 7 nucleotides align to TRBD2. CDR1 and CDR2 from the germline V gene are SGHKS and YYEKEE (reference sequence). The length of the CDR3 is 15 residues. The V and J ends lost 0 bases and 6 bases, in that order; junction bases with no gene match: 8. The CDR3 region is CASSLEGREAQTQYF. The DNA for the CDR3 is TGTGCCAGCAGCTTGGAAGGGAGGGAGGCTCAGACCCAGTACTTC.

In the case of this clonotype: The junction departs from the called germline gene at one end, perhaps through a read error. The chain is built from TRBV7-9 and TRBJ2-3, with D maybe TRBD1 (5 bases). Germline CDR1 and CDR2: SEHNR and FQNEAQ (reference sequence). CDR3 size: 15 residues. This CDR3 is CASSLESPHTGTQYF. The DNA of the CDR3 is TGTGCCAGCAGCTTAGAAAGCCCCCACACAGGTACGCAGTATTTT. The entire variable domain, with the rest obtained from reference TRBV7-9 and TRBJ2-3, is as follows: DTGVSQNPRHKITKRGQNVTFRCDPISEHNRLYWYRQTLGQGPEFLTYFQNEAQLEKSRLLSDRFSAERPKGSFSTLEIQRTEQGDSAMYLCASSLESPHTGTQYFGPGTRLTVL.

In this sample, this clonotype turned up a few times. The V gene is TRBV28, the J gene TRBJ1-3; D gene unclear. Per the germline V gene, CDR1 is MDHEN and CDR2 is SYDVKM. V was trimmed by 4 bases and J by 0 bases, leaving 10 bases between them. There are 15 residues in the CDR3. The CDR3 region is CASSWLVSSGNTIYF. The CDR3 bases are TGTGCCAGCAGTTGGCTAGTCTCCTCTGGAAACACCATATATTTT.

As regards this clonotype: With a much larger clone just one base away, this may be a read error. The gene calls are TRBV28 and TRBJ1-3; D call uncertain. V lost 2 bases, J lost 2 bases, and 10 bases lay in between. The CDR3 extends over 15 amino acids. Germline loops: CDR1 MDHEN, CDR2 SYDVKM. CDR3 loop: CASSLVIGTGNTIYF. CDR3 bases: TGTGCCAGCAGTTTAGTAATCGGGACTGGAAACACCATATATTTT.

For this clonotype: A much larger clone lies one base from this, so it may be a read error. The chain carries TRBV28 and TRBJ2-1; D unresolved. This CDR3 region has 15 residues. CDR1 and CDR2 (germline): MDHEN, SYDVKM. The chain's CDR3 is CASSPFRLSSNEQSF. The CDR3 DNA sequence: TGTGCCAGCAGTCCATTCCGCCTTTCCAGCAATGAGCAGTCCTTC.

As to this clonotype: Relative to the germline gene, one junction end is altered; a read error may explain this. The rearrangement links TRBV7-3 to TRBJ2-1; D is ambiguous. CDR3 size: 15 residues. CDR1 is SGHTA and CDR2 is FQGTGA in the germline V gene. CDR3 DNA sequence: TGTGCCAGCAGCTTAGTACGGAGCTCCAACAATGAGCAGTTCTTC. This translates into CASSLVRSSNNEQFF.